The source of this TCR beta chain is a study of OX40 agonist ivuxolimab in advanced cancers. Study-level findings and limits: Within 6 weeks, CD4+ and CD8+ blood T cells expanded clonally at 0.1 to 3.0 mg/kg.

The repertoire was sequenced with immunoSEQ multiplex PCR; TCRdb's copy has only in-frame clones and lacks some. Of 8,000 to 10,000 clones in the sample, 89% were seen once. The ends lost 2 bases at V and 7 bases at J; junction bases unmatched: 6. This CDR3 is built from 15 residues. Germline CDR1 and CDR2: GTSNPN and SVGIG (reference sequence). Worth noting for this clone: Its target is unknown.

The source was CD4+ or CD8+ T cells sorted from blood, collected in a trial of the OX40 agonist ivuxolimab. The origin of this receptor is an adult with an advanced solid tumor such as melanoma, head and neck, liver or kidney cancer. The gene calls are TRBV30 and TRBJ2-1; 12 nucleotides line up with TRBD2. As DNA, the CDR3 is TGTGCCTGGAGTCCAGGACTAGCGGGAATGAATGAGCAGTTCTTC. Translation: CAWSPGLAGMNEQFF.